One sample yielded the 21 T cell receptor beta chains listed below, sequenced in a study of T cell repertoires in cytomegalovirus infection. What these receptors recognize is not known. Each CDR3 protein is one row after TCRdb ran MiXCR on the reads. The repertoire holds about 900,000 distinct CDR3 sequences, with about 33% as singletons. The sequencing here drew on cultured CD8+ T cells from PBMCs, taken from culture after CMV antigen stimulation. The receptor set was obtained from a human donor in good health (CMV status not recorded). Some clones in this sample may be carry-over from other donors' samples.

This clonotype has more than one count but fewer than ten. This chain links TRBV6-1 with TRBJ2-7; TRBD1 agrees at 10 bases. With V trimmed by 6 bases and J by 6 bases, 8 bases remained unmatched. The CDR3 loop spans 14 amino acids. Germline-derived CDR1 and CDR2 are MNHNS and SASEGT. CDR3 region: CASRRQGARGEQYV. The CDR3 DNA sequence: TGTGCCAGCAGACGACAGGGGGCCCGGGGCGAGCAGTACGTC.

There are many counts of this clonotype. The DNA for the CDR3 is TGTGCTAGTGGCCCTCGGGACAATACTAATGAAAAACTGTTTTTT. It translates to CASGPRDNTNEKLFF. The rearrangement joins TRBV12-5 to TRBJ1-4; D perhaps matches TRBD1 (6 bases). V gave up 6 bases and J gave up 2 bases, with 13 bases separating them. Germline values: CDR1 LGHNT, CDR2 FRNRAP. This CDR3 is 15 amino acids long.

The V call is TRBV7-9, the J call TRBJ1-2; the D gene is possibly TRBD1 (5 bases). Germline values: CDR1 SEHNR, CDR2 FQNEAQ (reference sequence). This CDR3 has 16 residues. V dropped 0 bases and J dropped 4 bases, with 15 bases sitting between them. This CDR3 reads CASSLAGVERFYGYTF. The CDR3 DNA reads TGTGCCAGCAGCTTAGCGGGGGTGGAGCGCTTCTATGGCTACACCTTC.

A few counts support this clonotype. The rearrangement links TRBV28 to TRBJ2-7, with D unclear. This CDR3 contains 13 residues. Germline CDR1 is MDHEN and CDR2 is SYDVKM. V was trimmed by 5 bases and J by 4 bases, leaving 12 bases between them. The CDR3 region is CASSTIHSYEQYV. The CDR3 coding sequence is TGTGCCAGCAGTACCATCCACAGTTACGAGCAGTACGTC.

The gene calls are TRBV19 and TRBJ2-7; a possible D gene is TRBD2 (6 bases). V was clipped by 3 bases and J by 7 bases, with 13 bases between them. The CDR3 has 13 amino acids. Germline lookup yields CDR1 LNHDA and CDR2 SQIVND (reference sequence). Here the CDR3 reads CASSMGGFQEQYF. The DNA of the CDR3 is TGTGCCAGTAGTATGGGGGGATTCCAGGAGCAGTACTTC.

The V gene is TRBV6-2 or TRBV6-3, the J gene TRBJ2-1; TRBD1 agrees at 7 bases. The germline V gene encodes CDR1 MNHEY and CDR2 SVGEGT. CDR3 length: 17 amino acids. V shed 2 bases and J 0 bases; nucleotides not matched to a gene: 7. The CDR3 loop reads CASSYGGQLNSYNEQFF. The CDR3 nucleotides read TGTGCCAGCAGTTACGGGGGACAGCTGAACTCCTACAATGAGCAGTTCTTC.

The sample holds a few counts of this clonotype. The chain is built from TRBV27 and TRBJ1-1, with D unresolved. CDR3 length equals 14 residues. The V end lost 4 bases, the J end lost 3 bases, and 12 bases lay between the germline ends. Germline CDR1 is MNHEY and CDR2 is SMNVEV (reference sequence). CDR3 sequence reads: CASSSRASYTEAFF. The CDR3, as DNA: TGTGCCAGCAGTTCCCGCGCCTCATACACTGAAGCTTTCTTT.

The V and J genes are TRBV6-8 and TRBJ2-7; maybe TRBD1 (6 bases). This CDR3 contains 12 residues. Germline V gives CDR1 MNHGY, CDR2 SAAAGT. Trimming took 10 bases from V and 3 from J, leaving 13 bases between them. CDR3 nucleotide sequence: TGTGCCAACAGGGACATGGGCTACGAGCAGTACTTC. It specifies CANRDMGYEQYF.

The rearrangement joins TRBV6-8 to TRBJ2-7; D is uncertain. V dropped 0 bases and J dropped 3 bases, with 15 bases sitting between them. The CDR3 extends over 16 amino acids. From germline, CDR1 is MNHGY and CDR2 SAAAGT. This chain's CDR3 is CASSYSRVKDRYEQYV. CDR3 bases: TGTGCCAGCAGTTACTCGAGAGTGAAGGACCGCTACGAGCAGTACGTC.

The CDR3 DNA sequence: TGTGCCAGCAGCCTTCTAGGGGTAAGCTCCTACAATGAGCAGTTCTTC. Residues: CASSLLGVSSYNEQFF. The chain combines TRBV7-3 with TRBJ2-1; tentatively, D is TRBD1 (5 bases). The CDR3 spans 16 residues. Germline V CDR1 and CDR2: SGHTA, FQGTGA. V was clipped by 5 bases and J by 0 bases, with 14 bases between them.

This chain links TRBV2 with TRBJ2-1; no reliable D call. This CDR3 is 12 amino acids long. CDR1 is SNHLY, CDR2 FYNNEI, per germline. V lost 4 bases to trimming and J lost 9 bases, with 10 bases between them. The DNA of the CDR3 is TGTGCCAGCAGTGTTCGACCATCTGAGCAGTTCTTC. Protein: CASSVRPSEQFF.

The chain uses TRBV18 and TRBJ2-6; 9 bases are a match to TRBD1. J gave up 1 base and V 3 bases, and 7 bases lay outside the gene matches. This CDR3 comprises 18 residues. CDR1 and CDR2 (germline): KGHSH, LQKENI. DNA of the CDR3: TGTGCCAGCTCACCCCCGGGACAGGGATCTTCTGGGGCCAACGTCCTGACTTTC. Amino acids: CASSPPGQGSSGANVLTF. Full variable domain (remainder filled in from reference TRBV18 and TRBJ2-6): NAGVMQNPRHLVRRRGQEARLRCSPMKGHSHVYWYRQLPEEGLKFMVYLQKENIIDESGMPKERFSAEFPKEGPSILRIQQVVRGDSAAYFCASSPPGQGSSGANVLTFGAGSRLTVL.

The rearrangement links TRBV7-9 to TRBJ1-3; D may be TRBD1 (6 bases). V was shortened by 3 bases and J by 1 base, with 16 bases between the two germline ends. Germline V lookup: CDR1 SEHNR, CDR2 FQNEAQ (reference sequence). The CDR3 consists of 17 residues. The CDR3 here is CASSLGDDRFSGNTIYF. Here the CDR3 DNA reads TGTGCCAGCAGCTTGGGGGACGACAGGTTTTCTGGAAACACCATATATTTT.

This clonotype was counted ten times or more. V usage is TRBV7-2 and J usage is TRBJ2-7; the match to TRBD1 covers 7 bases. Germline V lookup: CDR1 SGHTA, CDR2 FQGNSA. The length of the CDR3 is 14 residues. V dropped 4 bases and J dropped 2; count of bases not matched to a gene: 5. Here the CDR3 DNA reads TGTGCCAGCAGCTCACAGGGACAGACCTACGAGCAGTACGTC. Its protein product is CASSSQGQTYEQYV.

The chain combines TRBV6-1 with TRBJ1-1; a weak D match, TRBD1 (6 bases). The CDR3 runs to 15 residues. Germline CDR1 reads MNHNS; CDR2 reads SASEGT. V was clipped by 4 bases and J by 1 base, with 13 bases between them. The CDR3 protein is CASSGTGFRNTEAFF. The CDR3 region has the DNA TGTGCCAGCAGTGGTACAGGGTTTCGGAACACTGAAGCTTTCTTT.

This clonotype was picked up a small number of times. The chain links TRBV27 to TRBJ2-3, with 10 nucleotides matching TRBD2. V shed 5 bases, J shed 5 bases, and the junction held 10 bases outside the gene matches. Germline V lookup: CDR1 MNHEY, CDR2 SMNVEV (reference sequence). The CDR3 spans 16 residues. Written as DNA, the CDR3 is TGTGCCAGCAGTCCCACCTTAGCGGGGGGCAAAGATACGCAGTATTTT. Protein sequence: CASSPTLAGGKDTQYF.

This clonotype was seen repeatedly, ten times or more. The CDR3 region is CASSWGLAGGLSYEQYF. The CDR3 DNA reads TGTGCCAGCAGCTGGGGACTAGCGGGGGGGCTGTCCTACGAGCAGTACTTC. This rearrangement joins TRBV7-2 to TRBJ2-7; 16 positions match TRBD2. The length of the CDR3 is 17 residues. Germline CDR1 and CDR2: SGHTA and FQGNSA. J was trimmed by 1 base and V by 4 bases; bases with no gene match: 4.

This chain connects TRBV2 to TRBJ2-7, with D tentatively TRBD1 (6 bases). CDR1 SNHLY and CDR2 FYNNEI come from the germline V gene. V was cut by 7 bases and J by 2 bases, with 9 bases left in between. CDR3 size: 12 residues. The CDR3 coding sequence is TGTGCCAGCATAGGGGACACCTACGAGCAGTACTTC. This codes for CASIGDTYEQYF.

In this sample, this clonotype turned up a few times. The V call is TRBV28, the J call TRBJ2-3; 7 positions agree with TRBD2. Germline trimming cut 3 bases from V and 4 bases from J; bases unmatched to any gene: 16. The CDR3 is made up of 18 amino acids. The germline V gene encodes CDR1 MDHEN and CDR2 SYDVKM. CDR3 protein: CASSFPSSGEASSDTQYF. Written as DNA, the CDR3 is TGTGCCAGCAGTTTCCCCTCCAGCGGGGAGGCCTCCTCAGATACGCAGTATTTT.

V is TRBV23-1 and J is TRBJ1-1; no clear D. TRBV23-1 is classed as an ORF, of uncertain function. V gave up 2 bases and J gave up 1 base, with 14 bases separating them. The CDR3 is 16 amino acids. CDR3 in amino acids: CASSQGKYSPNTEAFF. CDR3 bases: TGCGCCAGCAGTCAAGGTAAATACAGCCCGAACACTGAAGCTTTCTTT.

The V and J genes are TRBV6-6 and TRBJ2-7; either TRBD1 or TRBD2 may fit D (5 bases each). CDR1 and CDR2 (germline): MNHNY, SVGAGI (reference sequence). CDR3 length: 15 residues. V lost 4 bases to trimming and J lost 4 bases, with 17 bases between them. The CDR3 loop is CASSSPGRSLYEQYV. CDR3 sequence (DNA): TGTGCCAGCAGTTCACCGGGACGGTCCTTATACGAGCAGTACGTC.